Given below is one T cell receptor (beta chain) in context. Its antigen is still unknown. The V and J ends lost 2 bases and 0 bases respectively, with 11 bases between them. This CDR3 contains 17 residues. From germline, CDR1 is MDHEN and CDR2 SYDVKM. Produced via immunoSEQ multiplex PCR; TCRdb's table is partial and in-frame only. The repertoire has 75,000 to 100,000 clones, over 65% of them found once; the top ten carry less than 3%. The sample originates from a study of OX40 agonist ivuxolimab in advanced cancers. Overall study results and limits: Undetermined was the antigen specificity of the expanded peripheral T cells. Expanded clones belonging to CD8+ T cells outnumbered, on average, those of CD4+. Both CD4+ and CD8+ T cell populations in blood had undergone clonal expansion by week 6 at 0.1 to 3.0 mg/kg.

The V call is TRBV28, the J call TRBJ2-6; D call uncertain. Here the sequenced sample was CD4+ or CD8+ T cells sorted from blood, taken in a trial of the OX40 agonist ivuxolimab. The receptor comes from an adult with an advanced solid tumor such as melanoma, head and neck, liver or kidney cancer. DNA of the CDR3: TGTGCCAGCAGTTTAGTGACGGTTAGCTCTGGGGCCAACGTCCTGACTTTC. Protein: CASSLVTVSSGANVLTF.